Here is one T cell receptor (beta chain) with its context. Many counts were recorded for this clonotype. Its specific antigen is unknown. Per-nucleotide qualities are absent, and no much larger clonotype sits a single base away. This sample stems from a study of T cells in Graves' hyperthyroidism and ophthalmopathy (dated by TCRdb to the late 2010s). Context from the whole study: Peripheral blood was sampled at the time of initial diagnosis, prior to any treatment. For training and testing, the 80 to 100 patients in the discovery cohort were randomly divided in a 7:3 ratio. TCR V-J signatures able to tell the groups apart were searched for in a discovery cohort of 100 or so patients, of whom 40 to 45 had Graves' ophthalmopathy and 55 to 60 had stable Graves' hyperthyroidism. TCR Vbeta CDR3 sequencing of 120 to 150 peripheral blood samples (roughly 41 ophthalmopathy, 75 to 85 hyperthyroidism and some 17 progressor patients) is reported in the paper. The study also compared thyroid tissue and blood T-cell repertoires from a handful of Graves' hyperthyroidism patients. An independent validation cohort of under 20 hyperthyroidism patients and 15 or so patients who later progressed to ophthalmopathy tested prospective prediction of ophthalmopathy. Following sampling, methimazole starting at 30 mg daily was given to hyperthyroidism patients, and high-dose intravenous methylprednisolone was given to ophthalmopathy patients. Here is what the overall study found, with its caveats: During validation, the model predicted progression to ophthalmopathy a median of around 7 months ahead of onset, with approximately 71% sensitivity and roughly 72% specificity. Most expanded thyroid clonotypes (frequency above 0.001) were also detected in blood, suggesting blood repertoires may reflect thyroid immune responses. Ophthalmopathy was separated from stable hyperthyroidism by a 13 V-J signature model, with around 90% sensitivity and roughly 84% specificity obtained in cross-validation and 80%/75% obtained in testing. No statistical method was used to set the sample size in advance, and investigators knew the group allocation.

Relative to germline, V is 0 bases shorter and J is 9 bases shorter, with 12 bases between their ends. Looking up the germline V gene yields CDR1 LGHNA and CDR2 YNFKEQ. The CDR3, cysteine through phenylalanine, is 15 amino acids long. The kept DNA is CDR3 alone, 45 bases in frame from the first base. A patient counted as having stable Graves' hyperthyroidism if no progression to ophthalmopathy occurred over 18 months of follow-up. The hyperthyroidism patients were between 18 and 65 years old and newly diagnosed, with a disease duration of less than 2 months. The study excluded patients with uncontrolled infections, other autoimmune diseases, pregnancy or lactation. Clinical symptoms, serum thyroxine and TRAb, thyroid ultrasound, and orbital computed tomography formed the basis for the diagnoses. PBMCs were separated from under 12 ml of fresh peripheral blood using Ficoll-Paque density gradient centrifugation. Trizol reagent was used to extract total RNA, and RNA quality was then checked on an Agilent 2100 Bioanalyzer.

Amplification of TCR beta CDR3 regions was carried out from RNA transcripts. The TCR CDR3 was subjected to a first round of RT-PCR using the HTBI primer set and the Qiagen OneStep RT-PCR kit. Libraries were constructed in a second round of multiplex PCR, after which size selection and purification were performed. Libraries were sequenced paired-end with 100 bp reads on an Illumina HiSeq2000. The study's processing was this. SOAPnuke was used to process the raw data, throwing out any read that contained adapters or uncalled bases, had a mean Phred below 15, or lacked an exact constant-primer or identifier match. High-quality paired reads were merged using COPE v1.2.5, and each unique nucleotide sequence was defined as a clonotype. MiTCR v1.1 was used to align the clonotypes against IMGT TRBV, TRBD and TRBJ reference segments. Analysis was restricted to V-J combinations with a frequency above 0.0001, which covered about 99% of repertoires. A TCS score was defined as the ratio of F50 (clonal expansion) to E x V (chaos), with BLOSUM62-based TCRdist applied between CDR3 peptides within each V-J. Welch's t-statistics and random forest reduced 514 V-J features to fewer than 15, which were used in a naive Bayes classifier (R e1071). TCRdb itself trimmed the public reads at Q25 with fastp, ran MiXCR and retained productive beta chains. Here each entry gathers all rows of one CDR3 protein and keeps the most common genes and DNA. In this record, the V and J calls reflect TCRdb's handling and not the investigators' own analysis. The sample includes roughly 380,000 distinct CDR3 sequences, with approximately 13% observed a single time. Of the sample, roughly 9.6% falls within the top ten clones.

This chain joins TRBV4-2 to TRBJ1-6; a tentative D match to TRBD1 spans 5 bases. The material sequenced was blood. This receptor was identified in a woman aged 60-70 years with Graves' hyperthyroidism. CDR3 sequence: CASSQDLTVRSPLHF. In nucleotide form, the sequence is TGTGCCAGCAGCCAAGATCTGACAGTCCGTTCACCCCTCCACTTT.